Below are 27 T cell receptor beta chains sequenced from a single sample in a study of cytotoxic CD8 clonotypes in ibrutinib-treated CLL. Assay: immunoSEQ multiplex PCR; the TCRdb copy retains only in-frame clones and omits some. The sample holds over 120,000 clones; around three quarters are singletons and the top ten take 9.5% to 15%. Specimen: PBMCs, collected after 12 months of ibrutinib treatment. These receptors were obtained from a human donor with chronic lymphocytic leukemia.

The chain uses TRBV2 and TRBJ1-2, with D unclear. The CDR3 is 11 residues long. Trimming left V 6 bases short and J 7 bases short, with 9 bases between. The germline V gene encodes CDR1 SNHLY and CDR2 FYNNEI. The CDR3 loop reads CASRLRGGYTF. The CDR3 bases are TGTGCCAGCAGGCTTAGAGGTGGCTACACCTTC.

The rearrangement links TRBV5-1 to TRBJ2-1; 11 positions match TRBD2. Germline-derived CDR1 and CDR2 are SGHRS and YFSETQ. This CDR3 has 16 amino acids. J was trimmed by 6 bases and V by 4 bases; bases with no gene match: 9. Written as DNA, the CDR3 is TGCGCCAGCAGCCCGGCACTAGCGGGAGTTGTCAATGAGCAGTTCTTC. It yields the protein CASSPALAGVVNEQFF.

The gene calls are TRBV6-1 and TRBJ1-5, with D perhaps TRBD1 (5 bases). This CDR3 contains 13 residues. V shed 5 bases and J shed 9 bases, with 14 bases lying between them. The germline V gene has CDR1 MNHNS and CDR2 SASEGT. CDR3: CASSTGPDRPQHF. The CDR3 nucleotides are TGTGCCAGCAGTACCGGGCCCGACAGGCCCCAGCATTTT.

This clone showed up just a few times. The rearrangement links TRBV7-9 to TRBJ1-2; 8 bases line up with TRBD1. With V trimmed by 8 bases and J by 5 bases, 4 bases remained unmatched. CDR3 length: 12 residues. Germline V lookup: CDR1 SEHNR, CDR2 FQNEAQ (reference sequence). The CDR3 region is CASLQGAYGYTF. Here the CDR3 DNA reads TGTGCCAGCTTGCAGGGGGCGTATGGCTACACCTTC. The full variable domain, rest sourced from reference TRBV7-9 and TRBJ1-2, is DTGVSQNPRHKITKRGQNVTFRCDPISEHNRLYWYRQTLGQGPEFLTYFQNEAQLEKSRLLSDRFSAERPKGSFSTLEIQRTEQGDSAMYLCASLQGAYGYTFGSGTRLTVV.

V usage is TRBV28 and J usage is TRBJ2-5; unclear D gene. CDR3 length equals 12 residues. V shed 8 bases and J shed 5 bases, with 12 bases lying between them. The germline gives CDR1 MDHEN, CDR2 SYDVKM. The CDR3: CASWGSRETQYF. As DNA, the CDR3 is TGTGCCAGCTGGGGATCGCGGGAGACCCAGTACTTC.

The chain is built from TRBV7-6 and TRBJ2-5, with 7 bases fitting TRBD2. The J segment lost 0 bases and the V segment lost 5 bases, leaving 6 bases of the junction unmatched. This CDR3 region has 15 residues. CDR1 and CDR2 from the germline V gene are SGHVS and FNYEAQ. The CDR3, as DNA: TGTGCCAGCAGCCCCCAGCGGGACTACCAAGAGACCCAGTACTTC. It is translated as CASSPQRDYQETQYF.

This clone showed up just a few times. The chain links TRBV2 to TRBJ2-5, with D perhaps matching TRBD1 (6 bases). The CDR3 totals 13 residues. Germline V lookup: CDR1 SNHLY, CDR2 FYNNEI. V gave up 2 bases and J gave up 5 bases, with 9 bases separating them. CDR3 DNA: TGTGCCAGCAGTGAAAGGGGGTTTGAGACCCAGTACTTC. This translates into CASSERGFETQYF.

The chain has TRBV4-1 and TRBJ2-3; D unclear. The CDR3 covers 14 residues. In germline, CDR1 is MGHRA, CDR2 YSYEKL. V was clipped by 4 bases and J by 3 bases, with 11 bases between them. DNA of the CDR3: TGCGCCAGCAGCCCGACGTGGAATACAGATACGCAGTATTTT. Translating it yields CASSPTWNTDTQYF.

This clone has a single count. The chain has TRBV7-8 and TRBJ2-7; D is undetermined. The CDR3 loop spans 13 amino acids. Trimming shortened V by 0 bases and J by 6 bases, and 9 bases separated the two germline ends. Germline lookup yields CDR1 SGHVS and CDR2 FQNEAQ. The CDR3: CASSLALGLEQYF. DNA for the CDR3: TGTGCCAGCAGCTTAGCCCTAGGTCTCGAGCAGTACTTC.

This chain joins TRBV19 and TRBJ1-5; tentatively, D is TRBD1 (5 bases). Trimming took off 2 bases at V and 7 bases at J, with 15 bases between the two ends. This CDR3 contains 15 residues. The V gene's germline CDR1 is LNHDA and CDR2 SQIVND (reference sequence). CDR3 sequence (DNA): TGTGCCAGTAGTATATCGGGGCCGGGATTCCAGCCCCAGCATTTT. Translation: CASSISGPGFQPQHF.

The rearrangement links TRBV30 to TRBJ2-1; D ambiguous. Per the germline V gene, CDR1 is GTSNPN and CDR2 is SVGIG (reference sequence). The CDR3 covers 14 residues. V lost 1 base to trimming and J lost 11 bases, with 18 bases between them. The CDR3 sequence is CAWSGHGEPKKQFF. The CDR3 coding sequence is TGTGCCTGGAGTGGACACGGAGAGCCCAAAAAGCAGTTCTTC.

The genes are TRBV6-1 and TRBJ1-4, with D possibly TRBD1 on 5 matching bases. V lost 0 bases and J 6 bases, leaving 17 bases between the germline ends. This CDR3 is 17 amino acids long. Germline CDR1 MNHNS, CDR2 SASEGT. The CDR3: CASSEATYRIYHEKLFF. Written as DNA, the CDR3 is TGTGCCAGCAGTGAAGCGACTTACAGGATTTATCATGAAAAACTGTTTTTT.

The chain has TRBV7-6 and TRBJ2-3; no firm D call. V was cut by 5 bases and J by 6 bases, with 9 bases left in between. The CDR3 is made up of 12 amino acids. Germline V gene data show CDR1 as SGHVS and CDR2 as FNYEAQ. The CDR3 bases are TGTGCCAGCAGCGCTAACATGGATACGCAGTATTTT. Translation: CASSANMDTQYF.

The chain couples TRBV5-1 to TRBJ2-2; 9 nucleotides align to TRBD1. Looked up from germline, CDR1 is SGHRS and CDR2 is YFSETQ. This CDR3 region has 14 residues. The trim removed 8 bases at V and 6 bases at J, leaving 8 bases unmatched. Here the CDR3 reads CASSGQGASGELFF. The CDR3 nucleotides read TGCGCCAGTTCGGGACAGGGTGCCTCCGGGGAGCTGTTTTTT.

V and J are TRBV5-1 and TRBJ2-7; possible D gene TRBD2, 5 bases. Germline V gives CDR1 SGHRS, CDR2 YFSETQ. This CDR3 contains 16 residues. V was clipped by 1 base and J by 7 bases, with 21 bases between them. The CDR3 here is CASSLSPGSSLGEQYF. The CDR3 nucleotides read TGCGCCAGCAGCTTGAGTCCGGGAAGTTCCTTGGGAGAGCAGTACTTC.

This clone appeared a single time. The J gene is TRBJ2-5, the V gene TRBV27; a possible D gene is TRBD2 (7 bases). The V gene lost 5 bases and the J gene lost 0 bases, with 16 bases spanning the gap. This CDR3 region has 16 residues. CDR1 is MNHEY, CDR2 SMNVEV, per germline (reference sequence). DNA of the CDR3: TGTGCCAGCAGTAAACAGCGGGACAAGTACCAAGAGACCCAGTACTTC. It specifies CASSKQRDKYQETQYF.

In DNA form, the CDR3 reads TGTGCCAGCAGTTTACTGGACAACCAAGAGACCCAGTACTTC. Translation: CASSLLDNQETQYF. The chain combines TRBV27 with TRBJ2-5; D might be TRBD1 (5 bases). From germline, CDR1 is MNHEY and CDR2 SMNVEV (reference sequence). There are 14 residues in the CDR3. The V end lost 2 bases, the J end lost 0 bases, and 7 bases lay between the germline ends.

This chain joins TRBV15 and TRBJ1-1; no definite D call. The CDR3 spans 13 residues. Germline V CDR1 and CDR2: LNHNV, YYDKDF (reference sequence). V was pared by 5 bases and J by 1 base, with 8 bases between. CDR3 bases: TGTGCCACCAGCGTACATAAGAACACTGAAGCTTTCTTT. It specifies CATSVHKNTEAFF.

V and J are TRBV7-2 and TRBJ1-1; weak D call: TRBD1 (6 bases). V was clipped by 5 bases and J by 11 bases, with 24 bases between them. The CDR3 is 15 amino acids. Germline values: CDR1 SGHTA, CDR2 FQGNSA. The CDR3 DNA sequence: TGTGCCAGCAGCCAGCAAAGCGGGTCTGGAGGGGGGGCTTTCTTT. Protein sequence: CASSQQSGSGGGAFF.

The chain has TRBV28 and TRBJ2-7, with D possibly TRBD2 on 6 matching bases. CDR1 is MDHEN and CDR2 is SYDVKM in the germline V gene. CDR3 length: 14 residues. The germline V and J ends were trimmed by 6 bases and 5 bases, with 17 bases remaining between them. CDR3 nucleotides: TGTGCCAGCAGCATCCGGGCCCAGCGGGACGAGCAGTACTTC. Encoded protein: CASSIRAQRDEQYF.

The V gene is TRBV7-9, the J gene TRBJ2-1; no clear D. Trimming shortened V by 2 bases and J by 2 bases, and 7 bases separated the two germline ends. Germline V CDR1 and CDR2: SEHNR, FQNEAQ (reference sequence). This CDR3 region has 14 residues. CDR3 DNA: TGTGCCAGCAGCTTAAGGACCACCTACAATGAGCAGTTCTTC. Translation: CASSLRTTYNEQFF. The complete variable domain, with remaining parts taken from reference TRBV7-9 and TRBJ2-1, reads DTGVSQNPRHKITKRGQNVTFRCDPISEHNRLYWYRQTLGQGPEFLTYFQNEAQLEKSRLLSDRFSAERPKGSFSTLEIQRTEQGDSAMYLCASSLRTTYNEQFFGPGTRLTVL.

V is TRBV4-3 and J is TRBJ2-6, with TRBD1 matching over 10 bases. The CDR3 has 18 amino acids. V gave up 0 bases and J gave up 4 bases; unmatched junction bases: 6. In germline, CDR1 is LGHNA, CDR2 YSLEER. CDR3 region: CASSQDDRGLPGANVLTF. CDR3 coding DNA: TGCGCCAGCAGCCAAGACGACAGGGGGCTTCCCGGGGCCAACGTCCTGACTTTC.

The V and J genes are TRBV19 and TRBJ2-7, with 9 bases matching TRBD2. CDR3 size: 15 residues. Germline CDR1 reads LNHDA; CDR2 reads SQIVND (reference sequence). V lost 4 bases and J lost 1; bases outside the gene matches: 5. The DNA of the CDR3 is TGTGCCAGTAGTAGTTCGGCGGGGGGGTCCTACGAGCAGTACTTC. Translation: CASSSSAGGSYEQYF.

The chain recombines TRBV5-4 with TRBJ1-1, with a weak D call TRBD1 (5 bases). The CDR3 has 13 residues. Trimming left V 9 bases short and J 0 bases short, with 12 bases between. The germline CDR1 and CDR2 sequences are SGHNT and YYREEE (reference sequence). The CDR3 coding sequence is TGTGCCACCGGGGGTATAATGAACACTGAAGCTTTCTTT. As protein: CATGGIMNTEAFF.

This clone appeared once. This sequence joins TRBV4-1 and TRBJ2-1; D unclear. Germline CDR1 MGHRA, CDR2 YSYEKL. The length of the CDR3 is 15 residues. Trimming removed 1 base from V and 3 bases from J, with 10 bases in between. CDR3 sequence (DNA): TGCGCCAGCAGCCAAGCCCCCGCTAGCTACAATGAGCAGTTCTTC. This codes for CASSQAPASYNEQFF.

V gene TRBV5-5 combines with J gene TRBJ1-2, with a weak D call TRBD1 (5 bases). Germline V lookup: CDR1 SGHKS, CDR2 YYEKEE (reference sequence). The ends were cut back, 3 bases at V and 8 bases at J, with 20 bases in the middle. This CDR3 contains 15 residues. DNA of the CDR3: TGTGCCAGCAGCTCGGGGACCTCCAAGGGTCAGGGCTACACCTTC. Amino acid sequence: CASSSGTSKGQGYTF. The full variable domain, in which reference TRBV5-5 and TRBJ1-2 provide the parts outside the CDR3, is DAGVTQSPTHLIKTRGQQVTLRCSPISGHKSVSWYQQVLGQGPQFIFQYYEKEERGRGNFPDRFSARQFPNYSSELNVNALLLGDSALYLCASSSGTSKGQGYTFGSGTRLTVV.

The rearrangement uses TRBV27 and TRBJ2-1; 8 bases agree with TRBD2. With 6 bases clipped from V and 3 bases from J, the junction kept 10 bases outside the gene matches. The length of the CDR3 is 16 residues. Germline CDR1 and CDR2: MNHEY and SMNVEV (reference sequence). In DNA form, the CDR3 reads TGTGCCAGCAGGCGATTAGCGGGGAGACTCTACAATGAGCAGTTCTTC. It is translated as CASRRLAGRLYNEQFF.